This T cell receptor (beta chain) was retrieved from a study of beta chain features in type 1 diabetes. The study, taken as a whole, reports: PCR might show a preference for shorter templates, equally across patients and controls. There was a moderate but significant shortening of TCRB CDR3s in all four CD4+ subsets of Type 1 diabetes patients. HLA effects on TCRB rearrangement stayed unresolved here.

As every portion of the isolated RNA was reverse transcribed, the sequencing read expressed TCRB transcripts. Sequencing used immunoSEQ multiplex PCR; TCRdb keeps in-frame clones, though not all of them. The sample holds around 180,000 clones; 7% to 9% are singletons and the top ten take about 0.5%. The V and J ends lost 3 bases and 0 bases respectively, with 10 bases between them. Germline V lookup: CDR1 SGDLS, CDR2 YYNGEE. CDR3 length: 15 residues. Details on this clone: The antigen is not known.

The TCR was taken from a man aged 18 to 29 with type 1 diabetes. Specimen: central memory CD4+ T cells from blood. The rearrangement joins TRBV9 to TRBJ1-5; D not resolved. The CDR3 sequence: CASSAGGRSNQPQHF. The CDR3 DNA is TGTGCCAGCAGCGCTGGAGGGCGTAGCAATCAGCCCCAGCATTTT.